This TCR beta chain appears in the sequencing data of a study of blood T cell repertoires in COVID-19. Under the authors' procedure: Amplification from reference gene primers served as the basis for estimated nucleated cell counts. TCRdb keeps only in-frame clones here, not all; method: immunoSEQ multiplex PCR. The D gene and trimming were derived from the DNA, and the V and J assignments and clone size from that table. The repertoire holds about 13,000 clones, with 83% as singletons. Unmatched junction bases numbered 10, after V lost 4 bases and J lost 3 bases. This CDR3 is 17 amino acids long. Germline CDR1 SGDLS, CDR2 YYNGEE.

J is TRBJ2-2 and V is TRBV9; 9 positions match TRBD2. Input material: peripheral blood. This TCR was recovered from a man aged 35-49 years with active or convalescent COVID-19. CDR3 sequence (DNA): TGTGCCAGCAGCTCACTCGTGGGACTAGCCGACACCGGGGAGCTGTTTTTT. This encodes CASSSLVGLADTGELFF.